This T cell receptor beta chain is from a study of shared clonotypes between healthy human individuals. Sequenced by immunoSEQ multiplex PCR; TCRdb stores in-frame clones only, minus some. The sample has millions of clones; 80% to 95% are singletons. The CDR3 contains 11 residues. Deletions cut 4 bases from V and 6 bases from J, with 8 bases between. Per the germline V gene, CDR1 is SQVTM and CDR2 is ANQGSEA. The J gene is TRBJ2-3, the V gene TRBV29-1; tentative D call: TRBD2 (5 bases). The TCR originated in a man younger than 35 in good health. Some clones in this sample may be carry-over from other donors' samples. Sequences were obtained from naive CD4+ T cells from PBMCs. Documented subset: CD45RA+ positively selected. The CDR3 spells CSVGEPDTQYF. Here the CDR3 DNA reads TGCAGCGTTGGGGAGCCCGATACGCAGTATTTT.